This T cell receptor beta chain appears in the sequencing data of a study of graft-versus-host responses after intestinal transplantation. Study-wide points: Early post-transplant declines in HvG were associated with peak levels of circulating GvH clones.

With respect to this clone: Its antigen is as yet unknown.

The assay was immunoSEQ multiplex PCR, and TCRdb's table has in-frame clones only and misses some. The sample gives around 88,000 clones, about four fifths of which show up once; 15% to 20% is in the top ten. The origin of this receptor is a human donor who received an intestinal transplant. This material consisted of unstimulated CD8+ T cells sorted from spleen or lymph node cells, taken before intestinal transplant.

CDR3 protein: CASKNTGELFF. The CDR3 nucleotides read TGTGCCAGTAAGAACACCGGGGAGCTGTTTTTT. This rearrangement joins TRBV19 to TRBJ2-2; D not resolved. Trimming left V 7 bases short and J 1 base short, with 1 base between. Germline-derived CDR1 and CDR2 are LNHDA and SQIVND (reference sequence). The CDR3 sequence is 11 residues long.